This TCR beta chain derives from a study of cytomegalovirus exposure and HLA in healthy donors. Germline values: CDR1 MGHRA, CDR2 YSYEKL. There are 15 residues in the CDR3. The germline V and J ends were trimmed by 2 bases and 2 bases, with 11 bases remaining between them. Overall study findings and caveats: Testing in vitro showed a few CMV-associated chains specific for CMV antigens. Among TCR sequences, most were rare, though some public TCRs appeared in many donors. Cytomegalovirus status, reportedly, was diagnosed with high specificity and sensitivity by the classifier.

The PCR was carried out with 60 Vbeta primers and 13 Jbeta primers. Measured with immunoSEQ multiplex PCR; TCRdb has only the in-frame clones, and not every one. The sample records roughly 130,000 clones, approximately 70% being singletons. In the case of this clone: What it binds is unknown.

The chain is built from TRBV4-1 and TRBJ2-3; unclear D gene. The source is a woman aged 55-70 years in good health and CMV-seronegative. The sequenced sample was PBMCs. The CDR3 DNA reads TGCGCCAGCAGCCAATTTTCGGTCGTCACAGATACGCAGTATTTT. Its protein is CASSQFSVVTDTQYF.